In its sample, the clone carrying this T cell receptor (beta chain) was seen once. The data were produced by immunoSEQ multiplex PCR, yet TCRdb's version contains in-frame clones alone and is incomplete. The sample carries over 70,000 clones, over 85% recorded once. CDR3 length: 14 residues. V lost 6 bases and J lost 1, with 12 bases in between. Germline-derived CDR1 and CDR2 are WNHNN and SYGVQD (reference sequence). This entry comes from a study of T cell changes during pregnancy in multiple sclerosis. The sequenced sample was peripheral blood, obtained in the first trimester of pregnancy. V gene TRBV10-1 combines with J gene TRBJ1-1; unclear D gene. This clonotype originated in a female donor with multiple sclerosis, enrolled in a pregnancy study. The CDR3, as DNA: TGCGCCAGCAGACTAGACCCCACGAACACTGAAGCTTTCTTT. This encodes CASRLDPTNTEAFF.